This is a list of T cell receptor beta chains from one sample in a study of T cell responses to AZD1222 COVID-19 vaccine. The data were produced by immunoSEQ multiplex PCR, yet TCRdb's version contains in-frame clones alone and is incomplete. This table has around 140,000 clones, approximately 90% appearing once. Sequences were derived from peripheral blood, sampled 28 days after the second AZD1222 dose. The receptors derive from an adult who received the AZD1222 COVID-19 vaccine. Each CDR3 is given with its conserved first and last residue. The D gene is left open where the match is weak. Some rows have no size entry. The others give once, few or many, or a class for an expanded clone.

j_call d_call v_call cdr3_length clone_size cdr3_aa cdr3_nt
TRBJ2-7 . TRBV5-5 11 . CASSQSYEQYF TGTGCCAGCAGCCAATCCTACGAGCAGTACTTC
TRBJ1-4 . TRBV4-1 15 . CASSLTLPTNEKLFF TGCGCCAGCAGCCTGACATTACCAACTAATGAAAAACTGTTTTTT
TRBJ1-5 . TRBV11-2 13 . CASSPSLESPQHF TGTGCCAGCAGCCCCTCCCTGGAGTCGCCCCAGCATTTT
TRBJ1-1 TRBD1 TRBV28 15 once CASREGGTGAFEAFF TGTGCCAGCAGGGAAGGGGGGACAGGGGCCTTTGAAGCTTTCTTT
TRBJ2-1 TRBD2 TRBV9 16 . CASSVRTGGYYNEQFF TGTGCCAGCAGCGTAAGAACGGGGGGGTACTACAATGAGCAGTTCTTC
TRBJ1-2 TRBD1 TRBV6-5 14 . CASRGDRSSYGYTF TGTGCCAGCAGAGGGGACAGGTCCTCATATGGCTACACCTTC
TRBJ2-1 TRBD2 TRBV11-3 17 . CASSLGLAEGSYNEQFF TGTGCCAGCAGCTTAGGTCTAGCGGAGGGGTCCTACAATGAGCAGTTCTTC
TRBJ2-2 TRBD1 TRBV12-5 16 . CASGLGQGANGGELFF TGTGCTAGTGGTTTGGGACAGGGGGCAAATGGCGGGGAGCTGTTTTTT
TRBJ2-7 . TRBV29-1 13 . CSVGGRAFYEQYF TGCAGCGTTGGGGGAAGGGCTTTTTACGAGCAGTACTTC
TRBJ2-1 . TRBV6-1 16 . CASSEVESSSYNEQFF TGTGCCAGCAGTGAAGTGGAATCAAGCTCCTACAATGAGCAGTTCTTC